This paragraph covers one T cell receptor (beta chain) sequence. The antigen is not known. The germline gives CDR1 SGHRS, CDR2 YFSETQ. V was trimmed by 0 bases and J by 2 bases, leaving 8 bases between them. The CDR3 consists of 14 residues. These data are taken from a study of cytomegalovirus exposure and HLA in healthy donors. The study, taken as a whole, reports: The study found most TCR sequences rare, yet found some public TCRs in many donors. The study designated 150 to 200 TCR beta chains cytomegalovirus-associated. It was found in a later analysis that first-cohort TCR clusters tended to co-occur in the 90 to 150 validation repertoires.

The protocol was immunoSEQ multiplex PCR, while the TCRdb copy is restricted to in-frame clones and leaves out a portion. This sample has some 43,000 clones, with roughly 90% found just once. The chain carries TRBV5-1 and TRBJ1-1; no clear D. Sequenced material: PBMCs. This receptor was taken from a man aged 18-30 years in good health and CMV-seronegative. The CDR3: CASSLDPVNTEAFF. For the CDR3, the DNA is TGCGCCAGCAGCTTGGATCCGGTTAACACTGAAGCTTTCTTT.